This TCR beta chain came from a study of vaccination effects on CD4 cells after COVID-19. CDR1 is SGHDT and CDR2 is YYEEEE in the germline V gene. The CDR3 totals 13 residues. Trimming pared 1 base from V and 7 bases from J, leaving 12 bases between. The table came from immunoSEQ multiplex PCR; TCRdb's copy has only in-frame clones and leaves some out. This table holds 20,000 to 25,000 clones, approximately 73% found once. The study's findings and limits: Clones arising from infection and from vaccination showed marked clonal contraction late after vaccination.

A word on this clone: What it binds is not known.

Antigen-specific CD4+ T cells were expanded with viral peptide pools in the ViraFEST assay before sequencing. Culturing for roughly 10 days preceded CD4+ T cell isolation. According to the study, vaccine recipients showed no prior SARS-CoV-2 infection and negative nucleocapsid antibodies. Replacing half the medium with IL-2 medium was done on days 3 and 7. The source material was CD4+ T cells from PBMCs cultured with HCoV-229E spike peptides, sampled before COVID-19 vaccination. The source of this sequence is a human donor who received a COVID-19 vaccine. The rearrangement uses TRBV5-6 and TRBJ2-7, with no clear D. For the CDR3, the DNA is TGTGCCAGCAGCTTGACATACTGGAGAGAGCAGTACTTC. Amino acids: CASSLTYWREQYF.